This TCR beta chain was identified during a study of blood T cells in healthy people across ages (dated by TCRdb to about 2015). About the investigation overall: In model experiments, template switching captured roughly one uniquely barcoded TCR beta cDNA molecule for every two T cells. The study measured age-related changes in TCR beta repertoire diversity using deep sequencing normalized with unique cDNA molecular identifiers. Four age groups were formed from the donors: young (average roughly 16 years), middle-aged (roughly 38), aged (roughly 58) and long-lived (more than 75). To avoid experimental bias, donors of different ages were distributed randomly across sequencing lanes. Using the same blood draw, the study looked at two additional independent replicas of 1 million unique cDNA reads for two donors, one aged 18 to 29 and the other aged 80 or older.

The donors were 40 or so Caucasian individuals from Russia, aged roughly 6 to 90 years, who were systemically healthy. Each donor gave ten milliliters of peripheral blood, drawn into EDTA-treated Vacutainer tubes. Ficoll-Paque density-gradient centrifugation was used to isolate PBMCs, with at least 7 million per sample. Trizol reagent was used to extract total RNA from the PBMCs, yielding at least 6 micrograms per sample. For every donor, flow cytometry on a PBMC aliquot measured the percentage of naive CD45RAhigh/CD27high T cells. Details on this clonotype: Its specific antigen is unknown. The input lacks base qualities; no much larger clone sits a single base away.

The trim is 1 base for V and 0 bases for J, with a gap of 10 bases between the germline ends. The CDR3 contains 16 residues, cysteine and phenylalanine counted. Solely the CDR3 DNA is kept, with 48 bases framed from the first base. Reading the germline V gene gives CDR1 KGHDR and CDR2 SFDVKD. Study-wide conclusions, independent of this receptor: The percentage of naive T cells measured by flow cytometry correlated strongly with observed TCR beta diversity. Observed TCR beta diversity per million T cells fell roughly linearly with age, and a significant reduction was already apparent by age roughly 40. Because donor CMV infection status was unknown, age-related changes in expanded clonotypes were potentially confounded. The long-lived group showed more naive CD4+ T cells, fewer expanded clones and increased TCR diversity than the aged group, suggesting age selection. Estimates of total diversity based on one million sequenced T cells were considered lower bounds and underestimates. Bulk unsorted PBMC profiling prevented conclusive comparison of naive and antigen-experienced compartments.

To prepare the library, 5' RACE was applied. The sample was run on an Illumina HiSeq 2500. The second PCR ran for roughly 7 to 12 cycles and used a J-beta primer mix along with a sample-barcoded 5' primer. Each TCR beta cDNA molecule received a unique molecular identifier from a template-switch 5' adaptor carrying 12 random nucleotides. Each sample yielded at least 3 million CDR3-containing paired-end reads. First-strand cDNA was synthesized from all RNA with the Mint cDNA synthesis kit, primed by a TRBC-specific oligonucleotide. Following uracil-DNA glycosylase treatment, all cDNA underwent a first 18-cycle PCR with the universal primers M1SS and BC2_uni_R. As for the authors' bioinformatics: For normalization, 1 million high-quality reads, each with a distinct molecular identifier, were randomly selected from each sample. Reads with shared molecular identifiers were discarded instead of being binned into consensus sequences. MiTCR, set to a Q25 quality threshold and the strictest error-elimination algorithm, was used for CDR3 identification, clonotype clustering and error correction. A nonparametric unseen species model with Euler transformation was used to estimate lower-bound total TCR beta diversity. Through fastp at Q25 and MiXCR, TCRdb rebuilt clones from the public reads, retaining in-frame beta chains. Each entry merges the rows of one CDR3 protein and shows their most common DNA and genes. Clone size and V and J calls follow TCRdb, not the original study. The sample profile shows 600,000 to 800,000 distinct CDR3 sequences; over 20% of them were found once. The leading ten clones occupy 3% to 4% of the sample.

This receptor was taken from a man between 65 and 85 years old in good health. The sequencing input was blood. The V and J genes are TRBV24-1 and TRBJ2-3; the D gene is possibly TRBD2, with 6 bases matching. This receptor has the CDR3 CATSDLRAGSTDTQYF. The DNA sequence is as follows: TGTGCCACCAGTGATTTAAGGGCGGGGAGCACAGATACGCAGTATTTT.